These 28 T cell receptor beta chains originate from one sample sequenced in a study of T-cell memory formation after mild COVID-19. TCRdb ran MiXCR on the 5' RACE reads and lists one entry per CDR3 protein. The sample has tens of thousands of distinct CDR3 sequences, about 13% seen once. The sample consisted of PBMCs or a T cell subset sorted from them (not recorded which). These receptors were taken from a man between 18 and 29 years old who had mild COVID-19 (a few samples of this study predate the infection). Cell type and time point are not known.

The chain uses TRBV21-1 and TRBJ2-7; no DNA check was done on the table's D call, TRBD2. TRBV21-1 counts as a pseudogene. This CDR3 spans 16 amino acids. CDR3 nucleotide sequence: TGTGCCAGCAGCAAATGGAGGCAGGGGAGAACCTACGAGCAGTACGTC. Translating it yields CASSKWRQGRTYEQYV.

This clonotype has just a few counts. The rearrangement links TRBV6-5 to TRBJ2-7; TRBD2 agrees at 8 bases. V lost 6 bases to trimming and J lost 1 base; unmatched junction nucleotides: 8. This CDR3 comprises 15 residues. Per the germline V gene, CDR1 is MNHEY and CDR2 is SVGAGI. The CDR3 DNA sequence: TGTGCCAGCAGGGCCCCGGGGGGGGTATCCTACGAGCAGTACTTC. It translates to CASRAPGGVSYEQYF.

This clonotype was detected many times. The J gene is TRBJ1-1, the V gene TRBV5-1; D gene ambiguous. V was trimmed by 2 bases and J by 5 bases, leaving 7 bases between them. There are 12 residues in the CDR3. CDR1 is SGHRS, CDR2 YFSETQ, per germline. The CDR3 sequence is CASSFGETEAFF. Written as DNA, the CDR3 is TGCGCCAGCAGCTTTGGAGAGACTGAAGCTTTCTTT.

This clonotype has a handful of counts. The chain has TRBV25-1 and TRBJ1-1; 7 bases are a match to TRBD1. CDR1 is MGHDK, CDR2 SYGVNS, per germline. This CDR3 region has 16 residues. V lost 1 base and J lost 1; bases outside the gene matches: 6. The DNA for the CDR3 is TGTGCCAGCAGTGAATCGGACAGGACCTGGAACACTGAAGCTTTCTTT. It encodes CASSESDRTWNTEAFF. The whole variable domain, remainder taken from reference TRBV25-1 and TRBJ1-1, is EADIYQTPRYLVIGTGKKITLECSQTMGHDKMYWYQQDPGMELHLIHYSYGVNSTEKGDLSSESTVSRIRTEHFPLTLESARPSHTSQYLCASSESDRTWNTEAFFGQGTRLTVV.

In its sample, this clonotype was seen a few times. V gene TRBV7-3 combines with J gene TRBJ2-1; D ambiguous. Trimming stripped 5 bases from V and 3 bases from J, with 17 bases between. Germline V gives CDR1 SGHTA, CDR2 FQGTGA. The CDR3 has 16 residues. This CDR3 reads CASSVHPSLLYNEQFF. CDR3 nucleotide sequence: TGTGCCAGCAGCGTACACCCTAGTTTACTCTACAATGAGCAGTTCTTC.

This clonotype was counted between two and nine times. This rearrangement joins TRBV7-9 to TRBJ1-1, with D perhaps TRBD1 (5 bases). Trimming cost V 3 bases and J 4 bases, with 6 bases left between them. The CDR3 has 12 amino acids. Germline V gives CDR1 SEHNR, CDR2 FQNEAQ (reference sequence). CDR3 sequence reads: CASSFGATEAFF. CDR3 DNA sequence: TGTGCCAGCAGCTTCGGGGCCACTGAAGCTTTCTTT.

This sequence joins TRBV7-9 and TRBJ2-7, with 8 bases lining up with TRBD1. CDR3 length: 13 residues. The V segment lost 5 bases and the J segment 4 bases; nucleotides outside the gene matches: 4. Germline V lookup: CDR1 SEHNR, CDR2 FQNEAQ (reference sequence). This chain's CDR3 is CASSPGQGYEQYV. CDR3 nucleotide sequence: TGTGCCAGCAGCCCTGGACAGGGATACGAGCAGTACGTC.

This clonotype showed up many times. This sequence joins TRBV18 and TRBJ2-5; D not certain. This CDR3 comprises 12 residues. Germline V gene data show CDR1 as KGHSH and CDR2 as LQKENI. V was pared by 7 bases and J by 2 bases, with 8 bases between. The CDR3 DNA follows: TGTGCCAGCTGTGACTTTCAAGAGACCCAGTACTTC. Translation: CASCDFQETQYF.

V usage is TRBV7-9 and J usage is TRBJ2-7; 7 bases are a match to TRBD2. The ends lost 7 bases at V and 0 bases at J; junction bases unmatched: 9. Germline lookup yields CDR1 SEHNR and CDR2 FQNEAQ (reference sequence). The CDR3 is 15 amino acids. CDR3 nucleotide sequence: TGTGCCAGCACCCTGGTCGGGGGGAGCTCCTACGAGCAGTACTTC. Protein: CASTLVGGSSYEQYF. Variable domain in full (rest from reference TRBV7-9 and TRBJ2-7): DTGVSQNPRHKITKRGQNVTFRCDPISEHNRLYWYRQTLGQGPEFLTYFQNEAQLEKSRLLSDRFSAERPKGSFSTLEIQRTEQGDSAMYLCASTLVGGSSYEQYFGPGTRLTVT.

The V gene is TRBV7-9, the J gene TRBJ1-1; a possible D gene is TRBD1 (5 bases). Trimming stripped 4 bases from V and 4 bases from J, with 16 bases between. The germline CDR1 and CDR2 sequences are SEHNR and FQNEAQ (reference sequence). This CDR3 has 15 residues. CDR3 region: CASSSGALKGTEAFF. CDR3 DNA sequence: TGTGCCAGCAGCTCCGGGGCCTTAAAGGGCACTGAAGCTTTCTTT.

The chain joins TRBV6-5 to TRBJ2-7; 7 bases map to TRBD2. The junction had 10 bases not matched to a gene; V was cut back by 7 bases and J by 7 bases. The CDR3 runs 13 residues. Germline CDR1 MNHEY, CDR2 SVGAGI. CDR3 nucleotides: TGTGCCAGCACCGCCTACTTAGCGGGTGAGCAGTACTTC. As protein: CASTAYLAGEQYF.

This clonotype has more than one count but fewer than ten. The chain carries TRBV7-6 and TRBJ2-5, with TRBD1 matching over 8 bases. The CDR3 totals 14 residues. The trim removed 8 bases at V and 5 bases at J, leaving 10 bases unmatched. Germline-derived CDR1 and CDR2 are SGHVS and FNYEAQ. The CDR3 loop is CASFDRGDTETQYF. CDR3 nucleotide sequence: TGTGCCAGCTTCGACAGGGGTGATACGGAGACCCAGTACTTC.

This clonotype was detected only a few times. The J gene is TRBJ1-5, the V gene TRBV4-1; no clear D gene. The germline CDR1 and CDR2 sequences are MGHRA and YSYEKL. The CDR3 contains 12 residues. Trimming shortened V by 3 bases and J by 7 bases, and 7 bases separated the two germline ends. The CDR3 bases are TGCGCCAGCAGCCATCTGGGGCAGCCCCAGCATTTT. Translating it yields CASSHLGQPQHF.

There are a few counts of this clonotype. The rearrangement uses TRBV29-1 and TRBJ1-1, with D possibly TRBD1 on 5 matching bases. V was clipped by 5 bases and J by 5 bases, with 9 bases between them. Germline values: CDR1 SQVTM, CDR2 ANQGSEA. The length of the CDR3 is 11 residues. CDR3 sequence reads: CSVHRITEAFF. The CDR3 DNA sequence: TGCAGCGTTCACAGGATTACTGAAGCTTTCTTT.

The table lists this clonotype with a few counts. V usage is TRBV7-8 and J usage is TRBJ1-6; perhaps TRBD1 as D (6 bases). The CDR3 consists of 18 residues. Germline lookup yields CDR1 SGHVS and CDR2 FQNEAQ. Trimming removed 1 base at V and 10 bases at J, with 23 bases between. The CDR3 is CASSLETDRPLRVSPLHF. The CDR3 DNA sequence: TGTGCCAGCAGCTTAGAGACAGACAGGCCCCTGAGGGTCTCACCCCTCCACTTT.

A single count supports this clonotype. The rearrangement joins TRBV20-1 to TRBJ2-7; 7 bases agree with TRBD1. The CDR3 consists of 15 residues. The germline V gene encodes CDR1 DFQATT and CDR2 SNEGSKA (reference sequence). The ends lost 0 bases at V and 1 base at J; junction bases unmatched: 6. This chain's CDR3 is CSARDQQGSSYEQYF. The CDR3 DNA follows: TGCAGTGCTAGAGATCAACAGGGGTCGTCCTACGAGCAGTACTTC.

This sequence joins TRBV2 and TRBJ2-3; 9 bases are shared with TRBD2. This CDR3 spans 15 amino acids. V lost 11 bases to trimming and J lost 2 bases; unmatched junction nucleotides: 11. CDR1 and CDR2 (germline): SNHLY, FYNNEI. The CDR3 nucleotides read TGTGCCTGGCCCAGCTTAGCGGGAGACACAGATACGCAGTATTTT. It yields the protein CAWPSLAGDTDTQYF. Full variable domain (outside the CDR3, taken from reference TRBV2 and TRBJ2-3): EPEVTQTPSHQVTQMGQEVILRCVPISNHLYFYWYRQILGQKVEFLVSFYNNEISEKSEIFDDQFSVERPDGSNFTLKIRSTKLEDSAMYFCAWPSLAGDTDTQYFGPGTRLTVL.

J is TRBJ2-7 and V is TRBV11-2; D may be TRBD2 (6 bases). Trimming removed 5 bases at V and 2 bases at J, with 16 bases between. The CDR3 length is 15 residues. Germline V gene sequence: CDR1 SGHAT, CDR2 FQNNGV. This chain's CDR3 is CASSPRAGSAYEQYF. In DNA form, the CDR3 reads TGTGCCAGCAGCCCTAGGGCCGGGAGCGCCTACGAGCAGTACTTC.

This CDR3 is CASSLSSYEQYV. The CDR3 nucleotides read TGTGCCAGCAGCTTAAGCTCCTACGAGCAGTACGTC. The V gene is TRBV7-9, the J gene TRBJ2-7; D is undetermined. Germline CDR1 SEHNR, CDR2 FQNEAQ (reference sequence). The CDR3 contains 12 residues. V lost 2 bases to trimming and J lost 0 bases, with 2 bases between them.

This clonotype was counted only a few times. The J gene is TRBJ1-5, the V gene TRBV12-3 or TRBV12-4; TRBD1 matches 8 bases. This CDR3 comprises 14 residues. V lost 6 bases to trimming and J lost 7 bases; unmatched junction nucleotides: 8. CDR3 sequence: CASSPGDRRQPQHF. DNA of the CDR3: TGTGCCAGCAGCCCCGGGGACAGGAGGCAGCCCCAGCATTTT.

This clonotype occurred a few times. The chain's CDR3 is CASSGGTVNEQFF. The CDR3, as DNA: TGTGCCAGCAGTGGCGGGACAGTTAATGAGCAGTTCTTC. V usage is TRBV6-4 and J usage is TRBJ2-1, with D perhaps matching TRBD1 (7 bases). The CDR3 spans 13 residues. Germline CDR1 reads MRHNA; CDR2 reads SNTAGT. Trimming took 4 bases from V and 7 from J, leaving 11 bases between them.

Only a few counts were recorded for this clonotype. This chain connects TRBV4-1 to TRBJ2-1; tentative D call: TRBD2 (6 bases). Germline CDR1 and CDR2: MGHRA and YSYEKL. This CDR3 is 13 amino acids long. Trimming shortened V by 5 bases and J by 3 bases, and 8 bases separated the two germline ends. The DNA of the CDR3 is TGCGCCAGCAGCGGGGGGAGCTACAATGAGCAGTTCTTC. Its translation: CASSGGSYNEQFF.

The J gene is TRBJ2-7, the V gene TRBV6-6; D remains ambiguous. The V gene's germline CDR1 is MNHNY and CDR2 SVGAGI (reference sequence). The CDR3 is 11 residues long. Trimming shortened V by 5 bases and J by 5 bases, and 7 bases separated the two germline ends. In nucleotides, the CDR3 is TGTGCCAGCAGTCACCTGAACGAGCAGTACTTC. It yields the protein CASSHLNEQYF.

This chain connects TRBV7-9 to TRBJ1-2; TRBD1 agrees at 8 bases. The CDR3 length is 16 residues. Looked up from germline, CDR1 is SEHNR and CDR2 is FQNEAQ (reference sequence). Losses at the gene ends were 5 bases for V and 2 bases for J; bases not matched to a gene: 10. This CDR3 reads CASSQTLGQANYGYTF. In nucleotides, the CDR3 is TGTGCCAGCAGCCAAACGTTGGGACAGGCGAACTATGGCTACACCTTC.

This clonotype appeared a few times. The rearrangement links TRBV27 to TRBJ2-1; no firm D call. The CDR3 runs 11 residues. V was clipped by 2 bases and J by 5 bases, with 1 base between them. The germline gives CDR1 MNHEY, CDR2 SMNVEV (reference sequence). The DNA for the CDR3 is TGTGCCAGCAGTTTAAACAATGAGCAGTTCTTC. Translation: CASSLNNEQFF.

This chain connects TRBV4-1 to TRBJ1-3, with D perhaps matching TRBD1 (5 bases). The germline V gene has CDR1 MGHRA and CDR2 YSYEKL. V dropped 0 bases and J dropped 0 bases, with 15 bases sitting between them. The CDR3 length is 18 residues. The CDR3 protein is CASSQEGYGAGSGNTIYF. CDR3 DNA: TGCGCCAGCAGCCAAGAGGGGTACGGGGCCGGCTCTGGAAACACCATATATTTT.

This clonotype was counted between two and nine times. DNA of the CDR3: TGTGCCAGCAGCTTAATTGTAGACAACCAAGAGACCCAGTACTTC. Translated, it gives CASSLIVDNQETQYF. The chain couples TRBV7-8 to TRBJ2-5; D is uncertain. The CDR3 extends over 15 amino acids. CDR1 and CDR2 (germline): SGHVS, FQNEAQ. Trimming took off 2 bases at V and 0 bases at J, with 10 bases between the two ends.

The gene calls are TRBV7-8 and TRBJ2-2, with TRBD1 identical over 9 bases. The J segment lost 0 bases and the V segment lost 5 bases, leaving 7 bases of the junction unmatched. The CDR3 consists of 17 residues. The V gene's germline CDR1 is SGHVS and CDR2 FQNEAQ. In nucleotides, the CDR3 is TGTGCCAGCAGCGTATACAGGGGGCGGACGAACACCGGGGAGCTGTTTTTT. Protein sequence: CASSVYRGRTNTGELFF.